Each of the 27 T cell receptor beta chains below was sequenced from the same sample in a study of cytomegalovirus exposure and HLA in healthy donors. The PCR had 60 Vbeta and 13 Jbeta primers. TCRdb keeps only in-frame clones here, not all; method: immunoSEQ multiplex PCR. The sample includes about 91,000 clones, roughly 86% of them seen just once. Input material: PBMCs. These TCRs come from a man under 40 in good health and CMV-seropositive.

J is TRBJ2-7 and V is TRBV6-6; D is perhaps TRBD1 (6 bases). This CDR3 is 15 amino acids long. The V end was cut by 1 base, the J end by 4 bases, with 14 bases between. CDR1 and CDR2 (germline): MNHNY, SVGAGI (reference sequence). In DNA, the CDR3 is TGTGCCAGCAGTTACTTGAGAGAACAGGGATACGAGCAGTACTTC. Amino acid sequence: CASSYLREQGYEQYF.

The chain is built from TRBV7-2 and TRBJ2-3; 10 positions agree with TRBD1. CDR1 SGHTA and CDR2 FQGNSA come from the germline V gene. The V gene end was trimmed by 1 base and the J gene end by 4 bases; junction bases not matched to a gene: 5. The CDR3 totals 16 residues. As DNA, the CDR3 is TGTGCCAGCAGCTTAGGAATCGGGACAGGGGCAGATACGCAGTATTTT. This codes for CASSLGIGTGADTQYF.

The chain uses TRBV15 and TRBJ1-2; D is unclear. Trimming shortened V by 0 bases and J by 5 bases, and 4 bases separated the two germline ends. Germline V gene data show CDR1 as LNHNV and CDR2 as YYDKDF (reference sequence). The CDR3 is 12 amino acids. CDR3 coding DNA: TGTGCCACCAGCAGAGACAATTATGGCTACACCTTC. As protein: CATSRDNYGYTF.

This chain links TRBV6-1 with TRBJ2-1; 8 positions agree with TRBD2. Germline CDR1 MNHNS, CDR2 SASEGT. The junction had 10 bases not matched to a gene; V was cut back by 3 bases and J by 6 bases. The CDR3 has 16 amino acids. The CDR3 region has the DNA TGTGCCAGCAGTGAGAAAAGCGGGAGACAAGGCAATGAGCAGTTCTTC. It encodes CASSEKSGRQGNEQFF.

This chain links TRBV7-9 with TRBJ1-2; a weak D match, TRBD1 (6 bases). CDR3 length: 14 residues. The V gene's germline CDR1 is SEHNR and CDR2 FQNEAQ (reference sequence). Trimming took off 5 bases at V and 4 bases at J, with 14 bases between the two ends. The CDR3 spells CASSRPGHPYGYTF. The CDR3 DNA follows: TGTGCCAGCAGCCGTCCGGGACACCCCTATGGCTACACCTTC. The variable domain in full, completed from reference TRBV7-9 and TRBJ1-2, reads DTGVSQNPRHKITKRGQNVTFRCDPISEHNRLYWYRQTLGQGPEFLTYFQNEAQLEKSRLLSDRFSAERPKGSFSTLEIQRTEQGDSAMYLCASSRPGHPYGYTFGSGTRLTVV.

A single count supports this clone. The CDR3 sequence: CASSLVTGRDQETQYF. In DNA form, the CDR3 reads TGTGCCAGCAGCTTAGTGACGGGCAGGGACCAAGAGACCCAGTACTTC. The chain has TRBV11-2 and TRBJ2-5, with a tentative D call TRBD1 (5 bases). The CDR3 totals 16 residues. CDR1 and CDR2 from the germline V gene are SGHAT and FQNNGV. With 1 base removed from V and 0 bases from J, the gap between germline ends came to 12 bases. Variable domain in full (rest from reference TRBV11-2 and TRBJ2-5): EAGVAQSPRYKIIEKRQSVAFWCNPISGHATLYWYQQILGQGPKLLIQFQNNGVVDDSQLPKDRFSAERLKGVDSTLKIQPAKLEDSAVYLCASSLVTGRDQETQYFGPGTRLLVL.

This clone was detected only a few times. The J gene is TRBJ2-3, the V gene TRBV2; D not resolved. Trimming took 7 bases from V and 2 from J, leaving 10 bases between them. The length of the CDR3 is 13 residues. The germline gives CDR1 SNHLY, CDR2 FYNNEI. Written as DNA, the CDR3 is TGTGCCAGCACGAGTACTAACACAGATACGCAGTATTTT. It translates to CASTSTNTDTQYF.

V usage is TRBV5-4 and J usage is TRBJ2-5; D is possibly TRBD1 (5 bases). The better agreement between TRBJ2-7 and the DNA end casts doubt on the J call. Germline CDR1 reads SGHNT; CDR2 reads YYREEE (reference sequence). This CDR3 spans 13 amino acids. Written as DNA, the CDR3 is TGTGCCAGCAGCTTTTCAGGGTTCAACGAGCAGTACTTC. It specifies CASSFSGFNEQYF.

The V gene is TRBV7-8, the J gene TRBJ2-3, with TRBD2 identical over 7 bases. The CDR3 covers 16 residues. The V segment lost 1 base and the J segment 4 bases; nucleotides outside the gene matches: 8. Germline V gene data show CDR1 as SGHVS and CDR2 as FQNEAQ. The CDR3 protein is CASSLDAAGAADTQYF. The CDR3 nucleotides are TGTGCCAGCAGCTTAGACGCGGCGGGAGCAGCAGATACGCAGTATTTT.

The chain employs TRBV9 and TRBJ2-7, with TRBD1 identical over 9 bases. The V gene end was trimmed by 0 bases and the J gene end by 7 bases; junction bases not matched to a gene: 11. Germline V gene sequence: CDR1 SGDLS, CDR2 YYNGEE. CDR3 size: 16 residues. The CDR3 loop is CASSVGSGQGIGEQYF. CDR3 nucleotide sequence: TGTGCCAGCAGCGTAGGATCGGGACAGGGTATTGGTGAGCAGTACTTC. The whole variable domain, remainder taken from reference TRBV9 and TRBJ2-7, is DSGVTQTPKHLITATGQRVTLRCSPRSGDLSVYWYQQSLDQGLQFLIQYYNGEERAKGNILERFSAQQFPDLHSELNLSSLELGDSALYFCASSVGSGQGIGEQYFGPGTRLTVT.

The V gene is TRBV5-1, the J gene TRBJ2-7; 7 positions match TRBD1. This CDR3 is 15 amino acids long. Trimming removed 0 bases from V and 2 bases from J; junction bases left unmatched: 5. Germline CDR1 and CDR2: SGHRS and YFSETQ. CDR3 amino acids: CASSLESGTAYEQYF. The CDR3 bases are TGCGCCAGCAGCTTGGAATCCGGGACAGCCTACGAGCAGTACTTC.

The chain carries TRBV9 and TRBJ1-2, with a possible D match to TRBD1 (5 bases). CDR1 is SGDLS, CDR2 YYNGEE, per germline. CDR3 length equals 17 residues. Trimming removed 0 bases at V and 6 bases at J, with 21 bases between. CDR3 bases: TGTGCCAGCAGCGTAGAGGGGTTAAGACAGCCAATGGATGGCTACACCTTC. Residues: CASSVEGLRQPMDGYTF.

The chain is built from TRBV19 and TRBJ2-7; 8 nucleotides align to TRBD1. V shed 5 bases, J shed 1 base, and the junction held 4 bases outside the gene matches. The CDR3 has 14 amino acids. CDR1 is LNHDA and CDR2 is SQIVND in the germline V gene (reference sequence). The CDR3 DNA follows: TGTGCCAGTAGTCCCACAGGGGGGTCCTACGAGCAGTACTTC. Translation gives CASSPTGGSYEQYF.

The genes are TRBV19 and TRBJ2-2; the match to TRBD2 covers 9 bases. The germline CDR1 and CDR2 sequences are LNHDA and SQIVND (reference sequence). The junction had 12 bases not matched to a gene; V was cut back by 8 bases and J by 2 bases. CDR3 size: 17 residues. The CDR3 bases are TGTGCCAGTCAGGTGGTAGCGGGAGTTTACAACACCGGGGAGCTGTTTTTT. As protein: CASQVVAGVYNTGELFF.

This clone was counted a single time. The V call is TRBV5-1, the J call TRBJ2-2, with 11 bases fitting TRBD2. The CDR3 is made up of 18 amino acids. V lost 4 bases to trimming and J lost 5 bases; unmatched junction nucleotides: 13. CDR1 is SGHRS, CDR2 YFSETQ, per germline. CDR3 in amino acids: CASSPGVLAGVGTGELFF. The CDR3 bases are TGCGCCAGCAGCCCGGGGGTACTAGCGGGAGTTGGGACCGGGGAGCTGTTTTTT.

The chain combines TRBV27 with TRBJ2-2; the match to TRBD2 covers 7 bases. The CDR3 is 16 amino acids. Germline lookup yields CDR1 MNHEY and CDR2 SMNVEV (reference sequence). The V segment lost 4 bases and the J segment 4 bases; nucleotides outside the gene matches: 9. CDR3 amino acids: CASSYMATGGTGELFF. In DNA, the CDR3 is TGTGCCAGCAGTTATATGGCAACGGGGGGCACCGGGGAGCTGTTTTTT.

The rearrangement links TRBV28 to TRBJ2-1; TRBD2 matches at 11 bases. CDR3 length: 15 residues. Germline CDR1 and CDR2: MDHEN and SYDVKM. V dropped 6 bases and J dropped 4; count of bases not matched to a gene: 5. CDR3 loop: CASRPTSGKYNEQFF. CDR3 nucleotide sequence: TGTGCCAGCAGACCGACTAGCGGGAAGTACAATGAGCAGTTCTTC.

CDR3 loop: CASSPSSLRTVKGTGELFF. CDR3 bases: TGTGCCAGCAGCCCCTCGTCCCTAAGGACAGTTAAGGGGACCGGGGAGCTGTTTTTT. The chain recombines TRBV7-9 with TRBJ2-2; possible D gene TRBD1, 6 bases. CDR3 size: 19 residues. Germline V gene data show CDR1 as SEHNR and CDR2 as FQNEAQ (reference sequence). Trimming took 5 bases from V and 5 from J, leaving 27 bases between them.

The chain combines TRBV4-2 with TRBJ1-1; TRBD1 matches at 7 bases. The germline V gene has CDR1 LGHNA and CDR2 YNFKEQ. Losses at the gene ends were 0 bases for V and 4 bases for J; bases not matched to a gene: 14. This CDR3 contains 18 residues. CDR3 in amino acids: CASSQELSGTDRFTEAFF. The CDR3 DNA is TGTGCCAGCAGCCAAGAGTTATCCGGGACAGACCGTTTCACTGAAGCTTTCTTT.

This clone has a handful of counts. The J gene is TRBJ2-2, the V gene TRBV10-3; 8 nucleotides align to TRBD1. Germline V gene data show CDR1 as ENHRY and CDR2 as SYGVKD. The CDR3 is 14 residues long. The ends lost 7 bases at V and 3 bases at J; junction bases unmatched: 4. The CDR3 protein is CAIKETGDTGELFF. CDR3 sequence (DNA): TGTGCCATCAAGGAGACAGGGGACACCGGGGAGCTGTTTTTT.

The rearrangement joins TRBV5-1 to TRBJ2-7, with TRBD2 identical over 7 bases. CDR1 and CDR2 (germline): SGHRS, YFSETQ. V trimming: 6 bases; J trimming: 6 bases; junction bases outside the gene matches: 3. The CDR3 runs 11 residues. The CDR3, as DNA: TGCGCCAGCACCCGGGGGGTCGAGCAGTACTTC. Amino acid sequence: CASTRGVEQYF.

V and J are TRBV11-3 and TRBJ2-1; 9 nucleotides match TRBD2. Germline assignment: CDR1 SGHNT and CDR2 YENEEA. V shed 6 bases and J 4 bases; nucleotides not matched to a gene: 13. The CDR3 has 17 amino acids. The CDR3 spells CASSYSLAGKGYNEQFF. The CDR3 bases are TGTGCCAGCAGTTACAGTCTAGCGGGAAAGGGGTACAATGAGCAGTTCTTC. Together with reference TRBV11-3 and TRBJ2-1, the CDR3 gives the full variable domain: EAGVVQSPRYKIIEKKQPVAFWCNPISGHNTLYWYLQNLGQGPELLIRYENEEAVDDSQLPKDRFSAERLKGVDSTLKIQPAELGDSAVYLCASSYSLAGKGYNEQFFGPGTRLTVL.

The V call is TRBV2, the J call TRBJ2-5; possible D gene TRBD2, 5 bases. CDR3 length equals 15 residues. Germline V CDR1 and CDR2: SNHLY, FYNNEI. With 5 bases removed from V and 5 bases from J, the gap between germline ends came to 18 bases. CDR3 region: CASSPTRVASETQYF. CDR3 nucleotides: TGTGCCAGCAGTCCTACGCGGGTGGCGTCGGAGACCCAGTACTTC.

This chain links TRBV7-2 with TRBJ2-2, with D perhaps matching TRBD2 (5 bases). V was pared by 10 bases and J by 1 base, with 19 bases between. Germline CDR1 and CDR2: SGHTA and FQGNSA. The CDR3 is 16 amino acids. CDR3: CATNLIGLGNTGELFF. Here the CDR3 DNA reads TGTGCCACCAACTTAATTGGACTGGGGAACACCGGGGAGCTGTTTTTT.

The CDR3: CASAGRSGSYEQYF. The CDR3 DNA sequence: TGTGCCAGCGCCGGCAGGTCGGGATCCTACGAGCAGTACTTC. The chain joins TRBV7-9 to TRBJ2-7, with a tentative D call TRBD2 (5 bases). Trimming stripped 8 bases from V and 1 base from J, with 15 bases between. The germline V gene has CDR1 SEHNR and CDR2 FQNEAQ (reference sequence). The CDR3 has 14 amino acids.

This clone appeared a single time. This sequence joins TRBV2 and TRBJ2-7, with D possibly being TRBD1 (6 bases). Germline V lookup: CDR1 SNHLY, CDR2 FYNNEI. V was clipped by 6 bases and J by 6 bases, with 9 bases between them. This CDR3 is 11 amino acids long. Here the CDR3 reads CASRGRGEQYF. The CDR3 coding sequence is TGTGCCAGCAGGGGCAGGGGCGAGCAGTACTTC.

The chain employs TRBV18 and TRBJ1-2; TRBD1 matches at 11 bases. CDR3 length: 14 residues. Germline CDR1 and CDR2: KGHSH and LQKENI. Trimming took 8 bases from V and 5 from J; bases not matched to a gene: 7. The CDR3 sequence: CASAPGQGEYGYTF. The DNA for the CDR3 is TGTGCCAGCGCTCCGGGACAGGGGGAGTATGGCTACACCTTC.